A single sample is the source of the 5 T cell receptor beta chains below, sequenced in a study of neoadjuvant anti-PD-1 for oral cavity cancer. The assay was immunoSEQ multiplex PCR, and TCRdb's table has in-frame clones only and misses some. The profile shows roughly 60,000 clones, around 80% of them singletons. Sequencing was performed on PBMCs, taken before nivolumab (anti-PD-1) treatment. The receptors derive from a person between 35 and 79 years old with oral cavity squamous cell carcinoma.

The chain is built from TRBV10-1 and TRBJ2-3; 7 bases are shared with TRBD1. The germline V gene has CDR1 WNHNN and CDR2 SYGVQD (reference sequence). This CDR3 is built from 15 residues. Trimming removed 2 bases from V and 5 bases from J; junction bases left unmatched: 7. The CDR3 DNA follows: TGCGCCAGCAGTGAGATCGGGCAGGGGGTAGATACGCAGTATTTT. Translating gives CASSEIGQGVDTQYF.

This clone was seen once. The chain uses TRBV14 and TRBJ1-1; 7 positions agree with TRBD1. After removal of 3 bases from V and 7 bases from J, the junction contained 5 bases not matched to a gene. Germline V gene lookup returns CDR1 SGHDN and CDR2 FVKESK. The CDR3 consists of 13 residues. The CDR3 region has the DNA TGTGCCAGCAGCCAGGGACAGCCACTTGAAGCTTTCTTT. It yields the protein CASSQGQPLEAFF.

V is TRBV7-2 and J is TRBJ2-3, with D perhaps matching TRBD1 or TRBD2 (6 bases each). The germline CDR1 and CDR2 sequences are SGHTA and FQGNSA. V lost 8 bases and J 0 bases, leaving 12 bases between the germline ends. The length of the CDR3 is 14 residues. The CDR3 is CASRGRVSTDTQYF. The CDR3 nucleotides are TGTGCCAGCCGGGGGCGGGTTAGCACAGATACGCAGTATTTT.

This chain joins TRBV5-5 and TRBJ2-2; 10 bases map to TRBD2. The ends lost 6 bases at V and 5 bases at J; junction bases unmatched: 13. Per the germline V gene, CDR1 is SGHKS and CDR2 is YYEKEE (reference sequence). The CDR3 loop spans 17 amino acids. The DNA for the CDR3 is TGTGCCAGCAACCCGGGAAGCGGGAGGGCTGGTACCGGGGAGCTGTTTTTT. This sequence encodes CASNPGSGRAGTGELFF. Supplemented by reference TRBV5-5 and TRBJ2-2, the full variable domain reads DAGVTQSPTHLIKTRGQQVTLRCSPISGHKSVSWYQQVLGQGPQFIFQYYEKEERGRGNFPDRFSARQFPNYSSELNVNALLLGDSALYLCASNPGSGRAGTGELFFGEGSRLTVL.

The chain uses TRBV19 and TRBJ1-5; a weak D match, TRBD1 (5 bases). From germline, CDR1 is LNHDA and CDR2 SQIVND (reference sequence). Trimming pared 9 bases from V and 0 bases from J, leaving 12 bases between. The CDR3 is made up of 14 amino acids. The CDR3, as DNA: TGTGCCAGCCTGGAGGGGAATAGCAATCAGCCCCAGCATTTT. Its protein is CASLEGNSNQPQHF.